A single sample gave rise to the 9 T cell receptor beta chains below, sequenced in a study of identical twins. TCRdb reprocessed the 5' RACE reads via MiXCR and lists one record per CDR3 protein. Of a few hundred thousand distinct CDR3 sequences listed, over 8.5% are singletons. The sample also formed part of further work on yellow fever vaccine responses in identical twins.

Sequences were obtained from PBMCs. These receptors all stem from a woman aged 18 to 35 in good health.

The chain has TRBV6-2 or TRBV6-3 and TRBJ2-3; 7 nucleotides line up with TRBD1. CDR1 is MNHEY and CDR2 is SVGEGT in the germline V gene. J gave up 0 bases and V 0 bases, and 15 bases lay outside the gene matches. This CDR3 has 20 residues. The CDR3 region has the DNA TGTGCCAGCAGTTACTCGCTGACAGGGCCTCAGAATTCTAGCACAGATACGCAGTATTTT. It specifies CASSYSLTGPQNSSTDTQYF.

The chain employs TRBV6-2 or TRBV6-3 and TRBJ1-1, with D perhaps TRBD1 (5 bases). V was cut by 5 bases and J by 9 bases, with 10 bases left in between. CDR3 size: 11 residues. From germline, CDR1 is MNHEY and CDR2 SVGEGT. The CDR3 loop reads CASSLRDQAFF. The CDR3 bases are TGTGCCAGCAGTCTCCGGGACCAAGCTTTCTTT.

This chain joins TRBV15 and TRBJ2-3; 12 bases map to TRBD2. Germline V gene data show CDR1 as LNHNV and CDR2 as YYDKDF (reference sequence). This CDR3 comprises 15 residues. The CDR3 DNA reads as TGTGGTACCGCCCCACTAGCGGGGGGTTTGGATACGCAGTATTTT. Amino acids: CGTAPLAGGLDTQYF.

This clonotype has a handful of counts. The J gene is TRBJ2-1, the V gene TRBV28, with 7 bases matching TRBD2. Trimming at V came to 3 bases and at J to 6 bases, leaving 11 bases not matched to a gene. The germline V gene has CDR1 MDHEN and CDR2 SYDVKM. This CDR3 comprises 16 residues. CDR3 protein: CASSLAGAGVRNEQFF. CDR3 bases: TGTGCCAGCAGTTTGGCCGGCGCGGGAGTTCGCAATGAGCAGTTCTTC. The full variable domain, its missing parts supplied by reference TRBV28 and TRBJ2-1, is DVKVTQSSRYLVKRTGEKVFLECVQDMDHENMFWYRQDPGLGLRLIYFSYDVKMKEKGDIPEGYSVSREKKERFSLILESASTNQTSMYLCASSLAGAGVRNEQFFGPGTRLTVL.

This clonotype was recorded a few times. The genes are TRBV24-1 and TRBJ2-1; D tentatively reads TRBD1 or TRBD2 (5 bases each). Trimming removed 3 bases from V and 2 bases from J, with 10 bases in between. The CDR3 totals 15 residues. Germline values: CDR1 KGHDR, CDR2 SFDVKD. The CDR3 DNA is TGTGCCACCAGTGATCGGGACCGAACCTACAATGAGCAGTTCTTC. This encodes CATSDRDRTYNEQFF.

CDR3 amino acids: CATSAGKLIYNEQFF. The DNA of the CDR3 is TGTGCCACCAGTGCGGGGAAATTAATCTACAATGAGCAGTTCTTC. The rearrangement uses TRBV24-1 and TRBJ2-1, with D perhaps TRBD2 (5 bases). Trimming removed 5 bases at V and 3 bases at J, with 13 bases between. This CDR3 is 15 amino acids long. CDR1 is KGHDR, CDR2 SFDVKD, per germline.

This clonotype was recorded many times. The genes are TRBV7-2 and TRBJ2-7, with 7 bases aligning to TRBD2. The CDR3 has 16 amino acids. Germline values: CDR1 SGHTA, CDR2 FQGNSA. After removal of 2 bases from V and 0 bases from J, the junction contained 7 bases not matched to a gene. CDR3 DNA sequence: TGTGCCAGCAGCTTATCAAACCAGCGGGGCTCCTACGAGCAGTACTTC. This sequence encodes CASSLSNQRGSYEQYF.

The chain uses TRBV20-1 and TRBJ1-2; D is unresolved. The CDR3 consists of 14 residues. V was shortened by 5 bases and J by 5 bases, with 18 bases between the two germline ends. Germline CDR1 is DFQATT and CDR2 is SNEGSKA (reference sequence). The CDR3 bases are TGCAGTGCTGAGGCGGTAGCGGGAACTTATGGCTACACCTTC. Protein product: CSAEAVAGTYGYTF.

This clonotype was counted between two and nine times. The chain carries TRBV13 and TRBJ1-6; weak D call: TRBD1 (6 bases). From germline, CDR1 is PRHDT and CDR2 FYEKMQ (reference sequence). The V end lost 4 bases, the J end lost 7 bases, and 14 bases lay between the germline ends. The CDR3 is 15 residues long. This chain's CDR3 is CASSSRTELNSPLHF. CDR3 DNA: TGTGCCAGCAGCTCCCGGACAGAGTTGAATTCACCCCTCCACTTT.